This T cell receptor (beta chain) was observed in a study of T cells in Graves' hyperthyroidism and ophthalmopathy. TCR beta CDR3 region amplification was performed from RNA transcripts. The study used the HTBI primer set for a first-round RT-PCR of the TCR CDR3. TCRdb reprocessed the multiplex PCR reads with MiXCR, giving one entry per CDR3 protein. Altogether approximately 480,000 distinct CDR3 sequences are present, about a fifth being singletons, with the ten largest covering 26%. This clonotype has a count of ten or more. This CDR3 has 14 residues. Germline-derived CDR1 and CDR2 are SQVTM and ANQGSEA. The ends were cut back, 0 bases at V and 13 bases at J, with 21 bases in the middle. Newly diagnosed hyperthyroidism, duration under 2 months, in patients aged 18 to 65. Using 10 ml of fresh peripheral blood, PBMCs were prepared.

The clonotype comes from a man younger than 35 with Graves' hyperthyroidism. The specimen sequenced was blood. The rearrangement links TRBV29-1 to TRBJ1-2, with no clear D. The CDR3 sequence: CSVEDLRSGVKCTF. The CDR3 nucleotides are TGCAGCGTTGAAGATCTTCGAAGTGGGGTGAAATGCACCTTC.